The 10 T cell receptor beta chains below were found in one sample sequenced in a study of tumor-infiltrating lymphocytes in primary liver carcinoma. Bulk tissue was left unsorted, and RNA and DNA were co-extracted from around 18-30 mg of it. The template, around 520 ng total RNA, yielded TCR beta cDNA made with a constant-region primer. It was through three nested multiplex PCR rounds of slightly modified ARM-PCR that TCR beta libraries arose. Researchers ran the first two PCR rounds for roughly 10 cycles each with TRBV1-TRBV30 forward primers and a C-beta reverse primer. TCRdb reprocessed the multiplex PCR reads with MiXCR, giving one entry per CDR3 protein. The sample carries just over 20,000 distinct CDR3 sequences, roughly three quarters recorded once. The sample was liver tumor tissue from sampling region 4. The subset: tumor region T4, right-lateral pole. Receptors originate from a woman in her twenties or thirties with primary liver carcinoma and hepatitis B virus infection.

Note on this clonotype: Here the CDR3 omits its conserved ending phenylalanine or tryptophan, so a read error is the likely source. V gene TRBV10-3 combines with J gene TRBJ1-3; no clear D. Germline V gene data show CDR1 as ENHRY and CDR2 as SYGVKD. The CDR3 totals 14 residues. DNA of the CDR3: TGTACCATCGGTGAGTCAGTTTCTGGAAACACCATATATCTT. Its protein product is CTIGESVSGNTIYL.

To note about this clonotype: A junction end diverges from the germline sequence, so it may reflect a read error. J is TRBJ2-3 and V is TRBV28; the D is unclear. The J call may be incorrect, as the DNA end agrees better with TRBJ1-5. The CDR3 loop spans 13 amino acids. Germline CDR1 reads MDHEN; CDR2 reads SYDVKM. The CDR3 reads CVSSFNNADMQHF. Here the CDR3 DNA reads TGTGTCAGCAGTTTTAACAACGCTGATATGCAGCATTTT.

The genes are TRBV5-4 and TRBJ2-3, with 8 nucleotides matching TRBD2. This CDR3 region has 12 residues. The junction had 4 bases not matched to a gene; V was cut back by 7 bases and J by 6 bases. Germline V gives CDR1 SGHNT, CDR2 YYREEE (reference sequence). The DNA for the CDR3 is TGTGCCAGCGAAGGCGGGGGGGATACGCAGTATTTT. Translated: CASEGGGDTQYF.

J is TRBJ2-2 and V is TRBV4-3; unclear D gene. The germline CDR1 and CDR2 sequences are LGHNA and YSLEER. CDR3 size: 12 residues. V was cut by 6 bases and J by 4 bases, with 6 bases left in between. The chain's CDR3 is CASSHGTGELFF. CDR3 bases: TGCGCCAGCAGTCATGGCACCGGGGAGCTGTTTTTT.

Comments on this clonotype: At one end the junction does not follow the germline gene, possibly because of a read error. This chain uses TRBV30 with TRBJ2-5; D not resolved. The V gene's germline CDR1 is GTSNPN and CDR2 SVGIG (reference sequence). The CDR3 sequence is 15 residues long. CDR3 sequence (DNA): TGTGTCTGGAAGGTCTTAGGCGCGGTCCTAGGGACCCAGTACTTC. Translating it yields CVWKVLGAVLGTQYF.

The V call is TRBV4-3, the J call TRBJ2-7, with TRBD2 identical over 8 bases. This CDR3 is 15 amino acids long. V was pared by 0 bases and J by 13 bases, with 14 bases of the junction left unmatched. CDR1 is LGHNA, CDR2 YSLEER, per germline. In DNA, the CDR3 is TGCGCCAGCAGCCAAGATCGATGGACAGAGCGGGGGCAATACTTC. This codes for CASSQDRWTERGQYF.

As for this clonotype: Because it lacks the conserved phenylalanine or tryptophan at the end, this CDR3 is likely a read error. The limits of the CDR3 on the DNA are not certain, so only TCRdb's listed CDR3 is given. CDR3 loop: CASSSPGQNTGELFV. V is TRBV7-9 and J is TRBJ2-2; TRBD1, as called in the table, went unchecked against the DNA. From germline, CDR1 is SEHNR and CDR2 FQNEAQ (reference sequence). The CDR3 is 15 amino acids long, termini counted.

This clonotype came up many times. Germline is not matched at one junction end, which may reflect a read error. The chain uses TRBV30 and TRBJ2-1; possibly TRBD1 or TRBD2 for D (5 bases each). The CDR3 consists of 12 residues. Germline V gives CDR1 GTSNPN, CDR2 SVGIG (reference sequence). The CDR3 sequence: CTWSPRGWEQFF. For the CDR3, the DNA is TGTACCTGGAGCCCGAGGGGTTGGGAGCAGTTCTTC.

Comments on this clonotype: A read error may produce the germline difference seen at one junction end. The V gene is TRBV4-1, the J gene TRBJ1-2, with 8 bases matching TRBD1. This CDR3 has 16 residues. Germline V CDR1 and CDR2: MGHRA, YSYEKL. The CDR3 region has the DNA TGTGCCAGCAACCAAGATCGGCAGGGGGCCGGCTATGGTTACACCTTC. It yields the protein CASNQDRQGAGYGYTF.

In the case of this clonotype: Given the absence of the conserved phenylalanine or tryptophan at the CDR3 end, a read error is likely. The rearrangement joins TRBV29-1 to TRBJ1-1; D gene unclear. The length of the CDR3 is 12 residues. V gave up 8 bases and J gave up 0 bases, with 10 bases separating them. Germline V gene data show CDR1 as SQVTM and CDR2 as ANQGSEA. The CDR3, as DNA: TGCAGCATAGGGCAGGTGAACACTGAAGCTTTCATT. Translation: CSIGQVNTEAFI.